The clone carrying this T cell receptor (beta chain) was observed a few times. This entry comes from a study of blood T cell repertoires in COVID-19. Germline loops: CDR1 SEHNR, CDR2 FQNEAQ (reference sequence). The CDR3 totals 12 residues. Trimming left V 1 base short and J 13 bases short, with 13 bases between. Original analysis: Estimation of nucleated cell counts relied on the amplification of reference gene primers. Repertoires were generated with immunoSEQ multiplex PCR, while TCRdb's copy carries only in-frame clones and drops some. V and J calls plus clone size are reproduced from that table; the DNA served to infer D and trimming. The data contain about 210,000 clones, around 89% of them singletons.

Material for sequencing was peripheral blood. This chain joins TRBV7-9 and TRBJ2-5, with D possibly TRBD2 on 5 matching bases. The receptor's source is a man aged 70 or older with acute or convalescent COVID-19. CDR3 residues: CASSLDRLAGYF. In DNA, the CDR3 is TGTGCCAGCAGCTTAGATAGACTGGCGGGGTACTTC. The full variable domain, completed using reference TRBV7-9 and TRBJ2-5, is DTGVSQNPRHKITKRGQNVTFRCDPISEHNRLYWYRQTLGQGPEFLTYFQNEAQLEKSRLLSDRFSAERPKGSFSTLEIQRTEQGDSAMYLCASSLDRLAGYFGPGTRLLVL.